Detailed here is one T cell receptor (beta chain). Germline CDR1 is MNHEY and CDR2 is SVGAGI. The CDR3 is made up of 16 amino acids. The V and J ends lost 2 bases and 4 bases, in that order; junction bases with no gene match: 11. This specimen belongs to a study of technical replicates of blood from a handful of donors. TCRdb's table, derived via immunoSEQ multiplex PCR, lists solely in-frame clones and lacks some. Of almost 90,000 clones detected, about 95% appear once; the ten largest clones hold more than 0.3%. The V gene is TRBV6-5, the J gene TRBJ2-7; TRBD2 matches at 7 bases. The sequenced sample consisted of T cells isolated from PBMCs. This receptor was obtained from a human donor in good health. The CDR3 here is CASSYTSAGAGYEQYF. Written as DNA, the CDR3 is TGTGCCAGCAGTTACACCTCTGCGGGAGCAGGGTACGAGCAGTACTTC.